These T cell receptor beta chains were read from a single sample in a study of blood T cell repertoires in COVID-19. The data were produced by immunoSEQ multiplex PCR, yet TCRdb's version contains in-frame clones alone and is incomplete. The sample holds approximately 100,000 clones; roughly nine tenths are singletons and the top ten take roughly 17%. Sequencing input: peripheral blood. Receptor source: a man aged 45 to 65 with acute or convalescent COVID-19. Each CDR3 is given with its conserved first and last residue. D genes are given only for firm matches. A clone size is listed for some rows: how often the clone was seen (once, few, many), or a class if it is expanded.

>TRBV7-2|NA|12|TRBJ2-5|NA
TGTGCCAGCAGCCCGGGTCGGGAGACCCAGTACTTC
CASSPGRETQYF
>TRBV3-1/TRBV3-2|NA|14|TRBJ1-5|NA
TGTGCCAGCAGCCAAGGCTCGGGAAATCAGCCCCAGCATTTT
CASSQGSGNQPQHF
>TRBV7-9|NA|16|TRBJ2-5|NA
TGTGCCAGCAGCTTAGCGGTGTCTGCCGCCGGGAAGACCCAGTACTTC
CASSLAVSAAGKTQYF
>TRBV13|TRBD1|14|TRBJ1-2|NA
TGTGCCAGCAGCACTCGGACAGGGGGAGATGGCTACACCTTC
CASSTRTGGDGYTF
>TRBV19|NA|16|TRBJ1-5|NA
TGTGCCAGTAGTATAGGGCAGGGTTGGGCAAATCAGCCCCAGCATTTT
CASSIGQGWANQPQHF
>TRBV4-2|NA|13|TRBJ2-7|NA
TGTGCCAGCAGCCAAGATCTCTCGCGAGAGCAGTACTTC
CASSQDLSREQYF
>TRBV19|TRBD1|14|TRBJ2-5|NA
TGTGCCTCCCGGGACAGGGGGTCGGGAGAGACCCAGTACTTC
CASRDRGSGETQYF
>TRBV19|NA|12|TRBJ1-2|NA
TGTGCCAGTTCAGGACAGAACTATGGCTACACCTTC
CASSGQNYGYTF
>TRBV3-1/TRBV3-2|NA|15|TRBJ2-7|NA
TGTGCCAGCAGCCAAGGGGGTGGCAGGGTGTACGAGCAGTACTTC
CASSQGGGRVYEQYF
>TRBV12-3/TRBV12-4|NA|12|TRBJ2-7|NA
TGTGCCAGCAGTCCGACAGCCGGGGAGCAGTACTTC
CASSPTAGEQYF
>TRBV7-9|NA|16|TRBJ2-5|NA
TGTGCCAGCAGCTTAGTAGGAGCGAGCCTGTGGGAGACCCAGTACTTC
CASSLVGASLWETQYF
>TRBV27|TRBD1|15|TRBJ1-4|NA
TGTGCCAGCTCTAAGAGTTACAGGGGTAATGAAAAACTGTTTTTT
CASSKSYRGNEKLFF
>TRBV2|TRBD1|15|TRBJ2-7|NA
TGTGCCAGCAGTGAAGGCGCCAGGGGGTCTATCGAGCAGTACTTC
CASSEGARGSIEQYF
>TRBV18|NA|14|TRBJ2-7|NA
TGTGCCAGCTCACCCCTGACAGATTCCTACGAGCAGTACTTC
CASSPLTDSYEQYF
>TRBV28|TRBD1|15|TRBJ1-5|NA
TGTGCCAGCAACCCTACAGGGGGCCAAAATCAGCCCCAGCATTTT
CASNPTGGQNQPQHF
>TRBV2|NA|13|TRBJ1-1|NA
TGTGCCAGCAGTGTGGCGGGGAACACTGAAGCTTTCTTT
CASSVAGNTEAFF
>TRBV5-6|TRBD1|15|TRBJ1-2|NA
TGTGCCAGCAGCTTATGGGACAGGGTTAACTATGGCTACACCTTC
CASSLWDRVNYGYTF
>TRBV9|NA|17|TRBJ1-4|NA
TGTGCCAGCAGCCCAAGGGGGGGGACCCGCACTAATGAAAAACTGTTTTTT
CASSPRGGTRTNEKLFF
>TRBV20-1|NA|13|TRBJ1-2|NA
TGCAGTGCTAGTCTGCAGGGTGCCTATGGCTACACCTTC
CSASLQGAYGYTF
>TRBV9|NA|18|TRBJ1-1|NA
TGTGCCAGCAGCTACCTAGAGAGAGGGAGCCAAGGAGGAGCTGAAGCTTTCTTT
CASSYLERGSQGGAEAFF
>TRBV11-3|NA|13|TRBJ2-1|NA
TGTGCCAGCAGCCTCGGGTGGTACAATGAGCAGTTCTTC
CASSLGWYNEQFF
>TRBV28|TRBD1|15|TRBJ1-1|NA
TGTGCCAGCAGTGTCCCGGGACAGGGGAACACTGAAGCTTTCTTT
CASSVPGQGNTEAFF
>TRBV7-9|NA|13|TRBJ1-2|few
TGTGCCAGCAGCTTACAGGGAGGCTATGGCTACACCTTC
CASSLQGGYGYTF
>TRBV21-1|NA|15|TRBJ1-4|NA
TGTGCCAGCAGCAAGAAAGGAGGGGCACAGGAAAAACTGTTTTTT
CASSKKGGAQEKLFF
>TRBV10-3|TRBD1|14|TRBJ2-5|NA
TGTGCCATCAGTGAGCCGACAGGGGTTGAGACCCAGTACTTC
CAISEPTGVETQYF
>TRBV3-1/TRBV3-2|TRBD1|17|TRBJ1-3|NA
TGTGCCAGCAGCACCCGGGACAGGGGCAAAGCGGGAAACACCATATATTTT
CASSTRDRGKAGNTIYF
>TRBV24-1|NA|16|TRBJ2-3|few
TGTGCCACCAGTGACCCGGGACGGGGGATCACAGATACGCAGTATTTT
CATSDPGRGITDTQYF
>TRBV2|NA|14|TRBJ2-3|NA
TGTGCCAGCAGAATAAGACAGACCACAGATACGCAGTATTTT
CASRIRQTTDTQYF
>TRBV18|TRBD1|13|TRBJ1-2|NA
TGTGCCAGCTCAGCGACAGGGATCGCTGGCTACACCTTC
CASSATGIAGYTF
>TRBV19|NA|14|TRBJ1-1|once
TGTGCCAGTAGTATTGGGGGGAGGAACACTGAAGCTTTCTTT
CASSIGGRNTEAFF
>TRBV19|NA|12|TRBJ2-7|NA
TGTGCCAGTAGTGCGGAGGGCTACGAGCAGTACTTC
CASSAEGYEQYF
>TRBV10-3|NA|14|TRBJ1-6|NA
TGTGCCATCAGCCGGGGAGGCGTGAATTCACCCCTCCACTTT
CAISRGGVNSPLHF
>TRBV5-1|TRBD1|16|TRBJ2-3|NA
TGCGCCAGCAGCTTGGATTTTACAGGGGGCGCAGATACGCAGTATTTT
CASSLDFTGGADTQYF
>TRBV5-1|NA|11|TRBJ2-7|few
TGCGCCAGCAGCCCGGCGGACGAGCAGTACTTC
CASSPADEQYF
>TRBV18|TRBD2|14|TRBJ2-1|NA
TGTGCCAGCTCACCGGGGGGGTCCTACAATGAGCAGTTCTTC
CASSPGGSYNEQFF
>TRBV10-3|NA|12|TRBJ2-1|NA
TGTGCCATCAGTGAGTTAGGGGATGAGCAGTTCTTC
CAISELGDEQFF
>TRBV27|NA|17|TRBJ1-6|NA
TGTGCCAGCAGACCATGGGGTCGGCAGGGGTATGACGCACCCCTCCACTTT
CASRPWGRQGYDAPLHF
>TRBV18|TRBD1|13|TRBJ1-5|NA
TGTGCCAGCTCACCCGACAGGGATCAGCCCCAGCATTTT
CASSPDRDQPQHF
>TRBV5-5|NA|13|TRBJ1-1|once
TGTGCCAGCAGCGCGGGACTAAGCCCTGAAGCTTTCTTT
CASSAGLSPEAFF
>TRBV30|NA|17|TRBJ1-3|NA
TGTGCCTGGAGTGTACCTGTGGTGGCAGTCTCTGGAAACACCATATATTTT
CAWSVPVVAVSGNTIYF